This TCR beta chain stems from a study of PD-1 blockade in classical Hodgkin lymphoma. Study-wide background: A 3 mg/kg intravenous dose of nivolumab was received by patients every 2 weeks.

General study findings and limits: No one has yet defined what causes the repertoire differences, which may be disease activity or prior therapy.

The CDR3 has 15 residues. The germline V and J ends were trimmed by 6 bases and 0 bases, with 12 bases remaining between them. Germline-derived CDR1 and CDR2 are MNHEY and SMNVEV (reference sequence). Method: immunoSEQ multiplex PCR; TCRdb's copy keeps in-frame clones and lacks some. The sample lists tens of thousands of clones, around 80% occurring once. Relapse after autologous stem cell transplantation occurred in every patient, and brentuximab vedotin exposure varied. Magnetic depletion of unwanted cells isolated CD4+ T cells from thawed PBMCs. Best overall response was complete response, partial response or progressive disease in these relapsed/refractory classical Hodgkin lymphoma patients. For this clone: The antigen remains unidentified.

The TCR originated in a human donor with classical Hodgkin lymphoma. The genes are TRBV27 and TRBJ1-5; possible D gene TRBD1, 6 bases. The specimen was CD4+ T cells from blood, collected at baseline. CDR3 DNA: TGTGCCAGCAGGCCCAGGGGTGCTAGCAATCAGCCCCAGCATTTT. Encoded protein: CASRPRGASNQPQHF.